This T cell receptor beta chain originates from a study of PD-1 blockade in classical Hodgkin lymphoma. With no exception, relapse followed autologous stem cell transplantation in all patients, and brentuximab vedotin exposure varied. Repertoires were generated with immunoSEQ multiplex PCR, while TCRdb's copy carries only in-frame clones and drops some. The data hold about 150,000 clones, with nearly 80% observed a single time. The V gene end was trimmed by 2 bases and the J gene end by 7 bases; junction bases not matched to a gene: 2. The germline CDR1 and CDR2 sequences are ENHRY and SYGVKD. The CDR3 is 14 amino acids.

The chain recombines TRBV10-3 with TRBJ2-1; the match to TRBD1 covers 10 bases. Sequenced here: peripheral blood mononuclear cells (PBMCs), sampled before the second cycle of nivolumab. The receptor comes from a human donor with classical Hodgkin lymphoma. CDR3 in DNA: TGTGCCATCAGTGAGACGGACAGGGGGAATGAGCAGTTCTTC. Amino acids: CAISETDRGNEQFF.